These 16 T cell receptor beta chains originate from one sample sequenced in a study of breast tumors, draining lymph nodes, adjacent tissues. Axillary draining lymph nodes of breast cancer patients supplied the node samples. TCRdb analysed the multiplex PCR reads with MiXCR anew, one entry per CDR3 protein. The data contain more than 200,000 distinct CDR3 sequences, less than 40% of them seen just once; the ten biggest clones take up roughly 1.3%. Material for sequencing was axillary lymph node tissue. These receptors were taken from a female donor with breast cancer. Some clones in this sample may be carry-over from other donors' samples.

This clonotype has at least ten counts. At one of its ends the junction is not consistent with the germline gene, which may arise from a read error. J is TRBJ2-2 and V is TRBV7-7; 7 nucleotides match TRBD2. From germline, CDR1 is SSHAT and CDR2 FNYEAQ (reference sequence). This CDR3 spans 15 amino acids. The CDR3 region has the DNA TGTGCTAGCACCCCCGGGGAGGGGAACACCGGGGAGCTGTTTTTT. Translated: CASTPGEGNTGELFF.

This clonotype was counted many times. V and J are TRBV11-2 and TRBJ2-3, with 10 positions matching TRBD2. Germline assignment: CDR1 SGHAT and CDR2 FQNNGV. The trim removed 5 bases at V and 4 bases at J, leaving 12 bases unmatched. The CDR3 totals 17 residues. CDR3: CASSTVDSGRFADTQYF. The CDR3 DNA is TGTGCCAGCAGCACGGTGGATAGCGGGAGGTTCGCAGATACGCAGTATTTT.

The chain recombines TRBV5-1 with TRBJ2-1, with TRBD2 as a possible D gene (7 bases). This CDR3 is built from 14 residues. Trimming shortened V by 4 bases and J by 5 bases, and 13 bases separated the two germline ends. Per the germline V gene, CDR1 is SGHRS and CDR2 is YFSETQ. The CDR3 is CASSGRGGDNEQFF. The DNA for the CDR3 is TGCGCCAGCAGCGGCCGAGGGGGGGACAATGAGCAGTTCTTC.

This clonotype appeared a few times. This could be a read error, since a much larger clone is one nucleotide away. The chain uses TRBV6-4 and TRBJ2-1; D is unresolved. Per germline, CDR1 MRHNA and CDR2 SNTAGT. This CDR3 spans 14 amino acids. CDR3 DNA sequence: TGTGCCAGCAGTGCTTCCTGGTCTGGCAATAAGCAGTTCTTC. Residues: CASSASWSGNKQFF.

This clonotype has ten or more counts. The chain couples TRBV6-2 or TRBV6-3 to TRBJ2-7; TRBD2 agrees at 12 bases. The CDR3 consists of 13 residues. V shed 6 bases, J shed 5 bases, and the junction held 2 bases outside the gene matches. Per the germline V gene, CDR1 is MNHEY and CDR2 is SVGEGT. The CDR3 DNA reads TGTGCCAGCAGGACTAGCGGGAGAGACGAGCAGTACTTC. Its protein product is CASRTSGRDEQYF.

This clonotype was seen at least ten times. The chain recombines TRBV15 with TRBJ1-4; 7 nucleotides align to TRBD1. Germline lookup yields CDR1 LNHNV and CDR2 YYDKDF (reference sequence). After removal of 9 bases from V and 8 bases from J, the junction contained 6 bases not matched to a gene. This CDR3 comprises 12 residues. Here the CDR3 DNA reads TGTGCCACGGCACAGGGGTTCGAAAAACTGTTTTTT. Translated, it gives CATAQGFEKLFF.

The chain uses TRBV19 and TRBJ1-1; D not certain. Germline lookup yields CDR1 LNHDA and CDR2 SQIVND (reference sequence). The CDR3 loop spans 13 amino acids. V lost 6 bases and J lost 3, with 11 bases in between. The CDR3: CASSPPWDTEAFF. CDR3 sequence (DNA): TGTGCCAGTAGCCCCCCCTGGGACACTGAAGCTTTCTTT.

This clonotype was seen repeatedly, ten times or more. The CDR3, as DNA: TGTGCCACCCAGGGACAGGGAGGGGGGGCCAACGTCCTGACTTTC. Translation: CATQGQGGGANVLTF. V and J are TRBV24-1 and TRBJ2-6, with 9 bases fitting TRBD1. This CDR3 is built from 15 residues. The V gene end was trimmed by 9 bases and the J gene end by 4 bases; junction bases not matched to a gene: 6. Germline V gene data show CDR1 as KGHDR and CDR2 as SFDVKD.

This clonotype was seen at least ten times. J is TRBJ2-1 and V is TRBV5-6; D is unclear. The V gene lost 2 bases and the J gene lost 4 bases, with 16 bases spanning the gap. CDR1 is SGHDT, CDR2 YYEEEE, per germline. The CDR3 loop spans 16 amino acids. The CDR3 coding sequence is TGTGCCAGCAGCTTTAGGTTAACGACCCATTACAATGAGCAGTTCTTC. Translation gives CASSFRLTTHYNEQFF.

This clonotype was seen at least ten times. V is TRBV5-1 and J is TRBJ2-7; 8 bases match TRBD1. J gave up 5 bases and V 0 bases, and 7 bases lay outside the gene matches. Germline values: CDR1 SGHRS, CDR2 YFSETQ. This CDR3 has 15 amino acids. The CDR3, as DNA: TGCGCCAGCAGCTTGGCGTCAGGGGGCGTCGACGAGCAGTACTTC. It translates to CASSLASGGVDEQYF. The full variable domain, its missing parts supplied by reference TRBV5-1 and TRBJ2-7, is KAGVTQTPRYLIKTRGQQVTLSCSPISGHRSVSWYQQTPGQGLQFLFEYFSETQRNKGNFPGRFSGRQFSNSRSEMNVSTLELGDSALYLCASSLASGGVDEQYFGPGTRLTVT.

This clonotype came up many times. The chain uses TRBV7-9 and TRBJ2-2; TRBD1 matches at 7 bases. The J segment lost 0 bases and the V segment lost 5 bases, leaving 6 bases of the junction unmatched. CDR3 length: 16 amino acids. In germline, CDR1 is SEHNR, CDR2 FQNEAQ (reference sequence). CDR3 in amino acids: CASSRGQVTNTGELFF. CDR3 sequence (DNA): TGTGCCAGCAGCCGCGGACAGGTCACGAACACCGGGGAGCTGTTTTTT.

This clonotype came up many times. This chain uses TRBV7-9 with TRBJ1-5; D unresolved. The V end was cut by 3 bases, the J end by 4 bases, with 16 bases between. The CDR3 covers 16 residues. CDR1 SEHNR and CDR2 FQNEAQ come from the germline V gene (reference sequence). In nucleotides, the CDR3 is TGTGCCAGCAGCTTCTATGGCAGATCAGGAAATCAGCCCCAGCATTTT. Its translation is CASSFYGRSGNQPQHF.

As concerns this clonotype: A much more abundant neighbour one base away suggests this may be a read error. The chain joins TRBV6-2 or TRBV6-3 to TRBJ1-5; unclear D gene. Germline V gene lookup returns CDR1 MNHEY and CDR2 SVGEGT. The CDR3 runs to 15 residues. V was clipped by 5 bases and J by 2 bases, with 13 bases between them. As DNA, the CDR3 is TGTGCCAGCAGTCACGGAGTACTGGGCAATCAGCCCCAGCATTTT. It specifies CASSHGVLGNQPQHF.

J is TRBJ2-6 and V is TRBV28; D remains unclear. The V end lost 6 bases, the J end lost 2 bases, and 11 bases lay between the germline ends. The length of the CDR3 is 15 residues. Germline assignment: CDR1 MDHEN and CDR2 SYDVKM. Here the CDR3 reads CASSPRRPGANVLTF. The CDR3 DNA is TGTGCCAGCAGCCCTAGACGGCCTGGGGCCAACGTCCTGACTTTC. The full variable domain, its missing parts supplied by reference TRBV28 and TRBJ2-6, is DVKVTQSSRYLVKRTGEKVFLECVQDMDHENMFWYRQDPGLGLRLIYFSYDVKMKEKGDIPEGYSVSREKKERFSLILESASTNQTSMYLCASSPRRPGANVLTFGAGSRLTVL.

The table lists this clonotype with many counts. This sequence joins TRBV11-2 and TRBJ2-1; 7 bases align to TRBD2. Trimming took 2 bases from V and 7 from J; bases not matched to a gene: 11. Germline lookup yields CDR1 SGHAT and CDR2 FQNNGV. This CDR3 has 16 residues. The CDR3, as DNA: TGTGCCAGCAGCTTAAAGCAGACTAGCCCGAGGAATGAGCAGTTCTTC. It yields the protein CASSLKQTSPRNEQFF.

V and J are TRBV5-1 and TRBJ1-1; 12 bases align to TRBD1. The J segment lost 3 bases and the V segment lost 4 bases, leaving 7 bases of the junction unmatched. The CDR3 spans 16 residues. Germline loops: CDR1 SGHRS, CDR2 YFSETQ. CDR3 in DNA: TGCGCCAGCAGCACCGGGACAGGGGGCGATGACACTGAAGCTTTCTTT. Translated: CASSTGTGGDDTEAFF.